This TCR beta chain came from a study of cytomegalovirus exposure and HLA in healthy donors. Donors were ostensibly healthy at sampling, although undocumented immune exposures were probable. Findings of the study overall: A later analysis reported that several of the most significant clusters appeared to be linked to common viral pathogens, among them Epstein-Barr virus. Researchers counted roughly 160 TCR beta chains as cytomegalovirus-associated.

In the PCR, 60 Vbeta and 13 Jbeta primers were used. TCRdb keeps only in-frame clones here, not all; method: immunoSEQ multiplex PCR. The sample holds tens of thousands of clones, approximately 72% seen once. The CDR3 sequence is 16 residues long. CDR1 and CDR2 (germline): LNHDA, SQIVND (reference sequence). V dropped 4 bases and J dropped 4 bases, with 14 bases sitting between them. Worth noting for this clone: Its antigen is unknown.

Input material: PBMCs. The chain joins TRBV19 to TRBJ2-6; D might be TRBD1 (5 bases). The receptor was derived from a woman aged 25 to 39 in good health and CMV-seropositive. The CDR3 nucleotides read TGTGCCAGTAGTAAGGACATTCTATACGGGGCCAACGTCCTGACTTTC. Translating gives CASSKDILYGANVLTF.